Reported below is one T cell receptor (beta chain). Its target is not known. This record comes from a study of T cells in Graves' hyperthyroidism and ophthalmopathy. Findings of the study overall: Most clonotypes expanded in the thyroid (above 0.001) were also present in blood.

TCR beta CDR3 regions were amplified from RNA transcripts. The HTBI primer set served for first-round RT-PCR of the TCR CDR3. TCRdb used MiXCR to reprocess the multiplex PCR reads, holding one entry per CDR3 protein. This sample carries 550,000 to 650,000 distinct CDR3 sequences, over 11% of them seen once, and the ten largest clones take 5% to 7%. Patients were excluded for uncontrolled infection, other autoimmune disease, pregnancy or lactation. Cells are PBMCs isolated from around 9.4 ml of fresh blood. Trimming cost V 6 bases and J 7 bases; bases outside gene matches: 7. CDR3 length: 15 residues. CDR1 and CDR2 (germline): MNHNS, SASEGT.

The sequenced sample consisted of blood. This chain links TRBV6-1 with TRBJ2-1; 12 nucleotides agree with TRBD2. The TCR sequence derives from a woman aged 25-40 years with Graves' hyperthyroidism that later progressed to Graves' ophthalmopathy. The CDR3 region has the DNA TGTGCCAGCAGAGACCTAGCGGGAGGGCCGAATGAGCAGTTCTTC. It yields the protein CASRDLAGGPNEQFF.